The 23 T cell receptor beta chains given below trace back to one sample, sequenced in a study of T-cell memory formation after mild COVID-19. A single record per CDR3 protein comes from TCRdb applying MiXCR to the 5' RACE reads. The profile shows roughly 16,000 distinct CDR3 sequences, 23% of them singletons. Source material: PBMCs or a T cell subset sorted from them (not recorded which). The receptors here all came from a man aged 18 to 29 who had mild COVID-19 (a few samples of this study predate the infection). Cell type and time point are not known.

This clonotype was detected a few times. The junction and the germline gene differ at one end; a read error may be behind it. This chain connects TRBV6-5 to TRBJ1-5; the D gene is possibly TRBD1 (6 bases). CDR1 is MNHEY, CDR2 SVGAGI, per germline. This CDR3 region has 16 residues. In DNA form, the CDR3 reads TGTGCCAGCAGTCACTCGTACAGGGAGCCAAATCAGCCCCAGCATTTT. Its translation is CASSHSYREPNQPQHF.

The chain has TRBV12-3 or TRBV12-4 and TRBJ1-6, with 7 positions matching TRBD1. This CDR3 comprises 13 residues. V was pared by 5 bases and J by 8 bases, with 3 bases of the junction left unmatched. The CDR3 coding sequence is TGTGCCAGCAGTAGGCAGGGGGATTCACCCCTCCACTTT. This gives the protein CASSRQGDSPLHF.

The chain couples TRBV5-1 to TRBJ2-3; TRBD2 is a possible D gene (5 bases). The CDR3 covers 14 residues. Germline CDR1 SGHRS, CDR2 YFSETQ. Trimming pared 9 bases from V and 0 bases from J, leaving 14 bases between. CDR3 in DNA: TGCGCCACCACCCGGGGTCCTAGCACAGATACGCAGTATTTT. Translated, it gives CATTRGPSTDTQYF.

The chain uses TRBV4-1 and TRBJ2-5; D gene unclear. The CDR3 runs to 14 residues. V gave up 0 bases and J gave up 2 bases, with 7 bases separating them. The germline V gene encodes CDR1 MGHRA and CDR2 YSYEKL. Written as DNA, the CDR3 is TGCGCCAGCAGCCAAGATAACAAGCAAGAGACCCAGTACTTC. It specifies CASSQDNKQETQYF.

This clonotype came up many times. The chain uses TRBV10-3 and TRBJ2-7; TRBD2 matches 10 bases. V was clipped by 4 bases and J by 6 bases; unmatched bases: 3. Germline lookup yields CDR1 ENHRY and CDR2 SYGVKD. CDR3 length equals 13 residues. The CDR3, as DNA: TGTGCCATCAGTGGGATAGCGGGGGGCGAGCAGTACGTC. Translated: CAISGIAGGEQYV.

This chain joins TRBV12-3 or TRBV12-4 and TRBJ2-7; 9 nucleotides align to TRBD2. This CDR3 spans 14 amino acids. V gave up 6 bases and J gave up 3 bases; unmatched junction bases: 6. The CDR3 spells CASSLSGSIYEQYF. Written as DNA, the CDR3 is TGTGCCAGCAGCCTTAGCGGGAGTATCTACGAGCAGTACTTC.

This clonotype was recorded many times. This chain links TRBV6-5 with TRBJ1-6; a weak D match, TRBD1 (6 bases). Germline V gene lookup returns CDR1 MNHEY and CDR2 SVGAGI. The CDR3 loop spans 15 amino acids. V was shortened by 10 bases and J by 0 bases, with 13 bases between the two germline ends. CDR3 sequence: CATTGIGSYNSPLHF. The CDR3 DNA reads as TGTGCCACCACAGGGATTGGCTCCTATAATTCACCCCTCCACTTT.

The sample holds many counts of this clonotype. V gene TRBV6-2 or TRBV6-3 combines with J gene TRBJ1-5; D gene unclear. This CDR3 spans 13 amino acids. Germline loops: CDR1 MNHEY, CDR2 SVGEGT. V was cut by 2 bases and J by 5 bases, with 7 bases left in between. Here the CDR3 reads CASSYEIYQPQHF. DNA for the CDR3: TGTGCCAGCAGTTACGAGATTTATCAGCCCCAGCATTTT.

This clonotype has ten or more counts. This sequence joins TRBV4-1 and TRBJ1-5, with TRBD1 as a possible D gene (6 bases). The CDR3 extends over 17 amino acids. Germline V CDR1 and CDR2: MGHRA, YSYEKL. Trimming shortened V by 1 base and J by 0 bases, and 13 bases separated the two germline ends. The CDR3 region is CASSQVFVGASNQPQHF. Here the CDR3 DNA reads TGCGCCAGCAGCCAAGTTTTCGTGGGGGCTAGCAATCAGCCCCAGCATTTT.

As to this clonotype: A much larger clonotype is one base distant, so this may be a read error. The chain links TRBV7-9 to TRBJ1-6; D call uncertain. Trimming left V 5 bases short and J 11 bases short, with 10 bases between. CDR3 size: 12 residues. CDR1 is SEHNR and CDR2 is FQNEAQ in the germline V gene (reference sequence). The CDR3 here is CASSEQSPPLHF. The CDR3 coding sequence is TGTGCCAGCAGCGAGCAGAGTCCACCCCTCCACTTT.

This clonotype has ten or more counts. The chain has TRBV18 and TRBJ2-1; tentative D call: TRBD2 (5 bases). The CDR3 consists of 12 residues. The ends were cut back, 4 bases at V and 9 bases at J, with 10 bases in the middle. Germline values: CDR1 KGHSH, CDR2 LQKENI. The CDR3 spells CASSRLAGEQFF. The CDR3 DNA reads TGTGCCAGCTCACGGCTAGCTGGTGAGCAGTTCTTC.

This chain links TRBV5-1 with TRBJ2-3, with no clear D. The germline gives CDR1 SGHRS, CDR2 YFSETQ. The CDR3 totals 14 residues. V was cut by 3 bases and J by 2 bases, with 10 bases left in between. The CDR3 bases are TGCGCCAGCAGCTATACGGGCCCCACAGATACGCAGTATTTT. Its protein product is CASSYTGPTDTQYF.

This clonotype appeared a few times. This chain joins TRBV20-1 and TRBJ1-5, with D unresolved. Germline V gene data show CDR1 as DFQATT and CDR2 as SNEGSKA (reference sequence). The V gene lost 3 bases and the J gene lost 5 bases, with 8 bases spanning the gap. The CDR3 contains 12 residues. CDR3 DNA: TGCAGTGCTAGTCCGGGTGATCAGCCCCAGCATTTT. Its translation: CSASPGDQPQHF.

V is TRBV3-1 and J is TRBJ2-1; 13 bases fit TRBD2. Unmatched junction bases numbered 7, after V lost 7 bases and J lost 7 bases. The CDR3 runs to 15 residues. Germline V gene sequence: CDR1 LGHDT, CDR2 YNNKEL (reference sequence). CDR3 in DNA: TGTGCCAGCAACCCAACGGGACTAGCGGGAAATGAGCAGTTCTTC. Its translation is CASNPTGLAGNEQFF.

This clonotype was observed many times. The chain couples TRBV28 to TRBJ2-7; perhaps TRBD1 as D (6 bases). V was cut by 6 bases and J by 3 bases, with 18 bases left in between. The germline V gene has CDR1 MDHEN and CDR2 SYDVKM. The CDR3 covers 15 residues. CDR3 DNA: TGTGCCAGCAGCCGCCCCCACAGGGACCACTACGAGCAGTACGTC. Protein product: CASSRPHRDHYEQYV.

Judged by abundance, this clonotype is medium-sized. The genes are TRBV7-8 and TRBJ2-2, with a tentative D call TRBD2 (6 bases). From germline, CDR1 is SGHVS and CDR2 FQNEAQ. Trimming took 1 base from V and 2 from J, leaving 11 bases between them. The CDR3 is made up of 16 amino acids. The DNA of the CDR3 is TGTGCCAGCAGCTTAGGCTCGGGGGTCAACACCGGGGAGCTGTTTTTT. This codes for CASSLGSGVNTGELFF.

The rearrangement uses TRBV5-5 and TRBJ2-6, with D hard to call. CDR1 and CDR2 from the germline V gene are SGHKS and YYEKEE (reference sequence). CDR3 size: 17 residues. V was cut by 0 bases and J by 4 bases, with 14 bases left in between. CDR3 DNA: TGTGCCAGCAGCTTGGTCGGTTCCCTACACGGGGCCAACGTCCTGACTTTC. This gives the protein CASSLVGSLHGANVLTF.

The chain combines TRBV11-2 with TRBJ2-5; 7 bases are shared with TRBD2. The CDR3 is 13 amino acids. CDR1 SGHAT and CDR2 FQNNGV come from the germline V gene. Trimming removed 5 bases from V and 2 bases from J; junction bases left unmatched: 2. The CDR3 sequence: CASSAGGQETQYF. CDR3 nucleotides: TGTGCCAGCAGCGCCGGGGGGCAAGAGACCCAGTACTTC.

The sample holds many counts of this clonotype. CDR3 nucleotides: TGTGCCAGCAGCCTGGCCCTAATCGGGCCCGAGCAGTACTTC. It translates to CASSLALIGPEQYF. This chain joins TRBV7-6 and TRBJ2-7; D remains ambiguous. Deletions cut 5 bases from V and 6 bases from J, with 17 bases between. Germline V gene lookup returns CDR1 SGHVS and CDR2 FNYEAQ. The CDR3 is 14 amino acids. The whole variable domain, remainder taken from reference TRBV7-6 and TRBJ2-7, is GAGVSQSPRYKVTKRGQDVALRCDPISGHVSLYWYRQALGQGPEFLTYFNYEAQQDKSGLPNDRFSAERPEGSISTLTIQRTEQRDSAMYRCASSLALIGPEQYFGPGTRLTVT.

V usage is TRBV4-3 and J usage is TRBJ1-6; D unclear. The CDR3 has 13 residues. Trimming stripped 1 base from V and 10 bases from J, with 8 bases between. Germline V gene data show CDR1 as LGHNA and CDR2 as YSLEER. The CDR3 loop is CASSQGSGSPLHF. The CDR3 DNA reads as TGCGCCAGCAGCCAAGGGAGCGGATCACCCCTCCACTTT.

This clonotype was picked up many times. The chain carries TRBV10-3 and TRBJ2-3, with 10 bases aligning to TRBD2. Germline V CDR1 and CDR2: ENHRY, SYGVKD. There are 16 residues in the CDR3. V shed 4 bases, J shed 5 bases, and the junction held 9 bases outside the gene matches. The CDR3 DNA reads TGTGCCATCAGTGGTCCGACTAGCGGGCTGGGAGATACGCAGTATTTT. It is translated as CAISGPTSGLGDTQYF.

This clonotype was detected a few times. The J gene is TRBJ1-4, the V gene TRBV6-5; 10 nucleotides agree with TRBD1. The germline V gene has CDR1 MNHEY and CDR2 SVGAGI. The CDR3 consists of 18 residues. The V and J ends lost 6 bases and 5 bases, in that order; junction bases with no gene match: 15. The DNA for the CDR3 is TGTGCCAGCAGCGCGACAGGGGGCTCAGGGATTTTAAATGAAAAACTGTTTTTT. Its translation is CASSATGGSGILNEKLFF.

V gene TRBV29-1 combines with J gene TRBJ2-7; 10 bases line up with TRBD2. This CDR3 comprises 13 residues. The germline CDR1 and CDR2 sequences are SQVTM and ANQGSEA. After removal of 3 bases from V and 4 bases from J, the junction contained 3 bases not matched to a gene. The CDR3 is CSVETSGSYEQYF. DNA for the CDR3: TGCAGCGTTGAGACTAGCGGGTCATACGAGCAGTACTTC.